The 9 T cell receptor beta chains in this list originate from one sample, sequenced in a study of blood T cell repertoires in COVID-19. The repertoire was sequenced with immunoSEQ multiplex PCR; TCRdb's copy has only in-frame clones and lacks some. The sample holds around 180,000 clones, 70% to 90% seen once. Sequenced sample: peripheral blood. The receptors were sampled from a man aged 55-75 years with acute or convalescent COVID-19.

The chain recombines TRBV6-5 with TRBJ2-3, with 12 bases that match TRBD1. The CDR3 loop spans 15 amino acids. V was pared by 6 bases and J by 5 bases, with 6 bases of the junction left unmatched. Germline CDR1 and CDR2: MNHEY and SVGAGI. CDR3 region: CASREGTGGKDTQYF. CDR3 bases: TGTGCCAGCAGAGAGGGGACAGGGGGCAAAGATACGCAGTATTTT.

The chain recombines TRBV12-5 with TRBJ1-2; D may be TRBD1 (6 bases). CDR1 and CDR2 (germline): LGHNT, FRNRAP. The CDR3 contains 17 residues. V was clipped by 5 bases and J by 5 bases, with 24 bases between them. The CDR3 nucleotides are TGTGCTAGTGGTCCAACTGGGACAACGAGAAGAAGTTATGGCTACACCTTC. Protein product: CASGPTGTTRRSYGYTF.

This clone was observed a single time. CDR3 coding DNA: TGTGCCAGCAGCTTCCAACTAGCGGGGTCCCCAGGGCAGTTCTTC. It codes for CASSFQLAGSPGQFF. The J gene is TRBJ2-1, the V gene TRBV5-4, with 10 nucleotides matching TRBD2. Germline lookup yields CDR1 SGHNT and CDR2 YYREEE (reference sequence). The length of the CDR3 is 15 residues. V shed 2 bases, J shed 12 bases, and the junction held 11 bases outside the gene matches.

J is TRBJ2-5 and V is TRBV4-3; D might be TRBD1 (5 bases). V was cut by 4 bases and J by 4 bases, with 13 bases left in between. CDR1 is LGHNA and CDR2 is YSLEER in the germline V gene. The CDR3 has 14 residues. The DNA of the CDR3 is TGCGCCAGCAGCCGGTGGGGCGGACGAGAGACCCAGTACTTC. Amino acids: CASSRWGGRETQYF.

The genes are TRBV19 and TRBJ1-5, with a tentative D call TRBD1 (5 bases). The CDR3 runs 16 residues. V was clipped by 6 bases and J by 1 base, with 16 bases between them. CDR1 LNHDA and CDR2 SQIVND come from the germline V gene (reference sequence). CDR3 sequence reads: CASSLGRGGSNQPQHF. CDR3 in DNA: TGTGCCAGTAGCCTAGGGAGGGGTGGGAGCAATCAGCCCCAGCATTTT. Drawing the rest from reference TRBV19 and TRBJ1-5, the complete variable domain is DGGITQSPKYLFRKEGQNVTLSCEQNLNHDAMYWYRQDPGQGLRLIYYSQIVNDFQKGDIAEGYSVSREKKESFPLTVTSAQKNPTAFYLCASSLGRGGSNQPQHFGDGTRLSIL.

In this sample, this clone turned up a few times. The CDR3 spells CASVRRGDSYTGELFF. CDR3 DNA: TGTGCCAGCGTTAGACGTGGGGACTCCTACACCGGGGAGCTGTTTTTT. The rearrangement uses TRBV19 and TRBJ2-2, with D possibly TRBD2 on 6 matching bases. This CDR3 spans 16 amino acids. Trimming cost V 9 bases and J 3 bases, with 20 bases left between them. CDR1 LNHDA and CDR2 SQIVND come from the germline V gene (reference sequence). Looking up the rest from reference TRBV19 and TRBJ2-2 gives the full variable domain: DGGITQSPKYLFRKEGQNVTLSCEQNLNHDAMYWYRQDPGQGLRLIYYSQIVNDFQKGDIAEGYSVSREKKESFPLTVTSAQKNPTAFYLCASVRRGDSYTGELFFGEGSRLTVL.

V gene TRBV5-3 combines with J gene TRBJ2-3; 7 positions agree with TRBD1. TRBV5-3 is marked as an open reading frame, function uncertain. CDR3 length: 15 amino acids. The J segment lost 2 bases and the V segment lost 5 bases, leaving 8 bases of the junction unmatched. The CDR3 DNA follows: TGTGCCAGAAGGGTAGGGGGCCCTAACACAGATACGCAGTATTTT. It is translated as CARRVGGPNTDTQYF.

CDR3 region: CASSPGLAGGRTDTQYF. CDR3 nucleotides: TGCGCCAGCAGCCCCGGACTAGCGGGAGGGAGGACAGATACGCAGTATTTT. V and J are TRBV5-1 and TRBJ2-3, with TRBD2 matching over 15 bases. The CDR3 covers 17 residues. V was pared by 4 bases and J by 3 bases, with 6 bases of the junction left unmatched. Looked up from germline, CDR1 is SGHRS and CDR2 is YFSETQ.

DNA for the CDR3: TGTGCCAGCAGTTATGGCAGGGTTAATGAAAAACTGTTTTTT. As protein: CASSYGRVNEKLFF. V gene TRBV6-5 combines with J gene TRBJ1-4, with TRBD1 as a possible D gene (5 bases). The V gene lost 3 bases and the J gene lost 4 bases, with 9 bases spanning the gap. This CDR3 has 14 residues. Germline V gene lookup returns CDR1 MNHEY and CDR2 SVGAGI.